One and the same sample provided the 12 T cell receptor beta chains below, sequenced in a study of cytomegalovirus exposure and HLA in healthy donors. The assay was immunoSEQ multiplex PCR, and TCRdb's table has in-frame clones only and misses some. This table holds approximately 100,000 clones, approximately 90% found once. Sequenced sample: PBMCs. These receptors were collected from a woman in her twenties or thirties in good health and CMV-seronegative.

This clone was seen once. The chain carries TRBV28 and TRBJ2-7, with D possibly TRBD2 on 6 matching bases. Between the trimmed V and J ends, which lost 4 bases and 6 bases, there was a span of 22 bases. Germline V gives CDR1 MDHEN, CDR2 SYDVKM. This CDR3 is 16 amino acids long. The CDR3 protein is CASSSFTWTLGGEQYF. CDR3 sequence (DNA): TGTGCCAGCAGTTCCTTTACGTGGACACTCGGGGGCGAGCAGTACTTC.

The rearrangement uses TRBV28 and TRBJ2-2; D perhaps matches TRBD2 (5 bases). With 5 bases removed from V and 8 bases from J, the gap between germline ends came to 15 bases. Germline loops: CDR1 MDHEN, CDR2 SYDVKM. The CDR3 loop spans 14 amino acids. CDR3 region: CASSHPLSGGELFF. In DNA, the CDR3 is TGTGCCAGCAGTCATCCCCTCTCGGGGGGGGAGCTGTTTTTT. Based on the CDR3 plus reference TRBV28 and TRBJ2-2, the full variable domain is DVKVTQSSRYLVKRTGEKVFLECVQDMDHENMFWYRQDPGLGLRLIYFSYDVKMKEKGDIPEGYSVSREKKERFSLILESASTNQTSMYLCASSHPLSGGELFFGEGSRLTVL.

The CDR3 sequence: CASRQVEAFF. As DNA, the CDR3 is TGTGCCAGTCGACAGGTTGAAGCTTTCTTT. V usage is TRBV7-9 and J usage is TRBJ1-1, with D perhaps TRBD1 (6 bases). The ends were cut back, 9 bases at V and 7 bases at J, with 9 bases in the middle. The length of the CDR3 is 10 residues. In germline, CDR1 is SEHNR, CDR2 FQNEAQ (reference sequence).

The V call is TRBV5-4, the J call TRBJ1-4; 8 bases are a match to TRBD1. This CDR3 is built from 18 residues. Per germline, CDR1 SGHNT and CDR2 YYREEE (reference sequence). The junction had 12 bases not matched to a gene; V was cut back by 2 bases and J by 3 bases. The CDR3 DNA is TGTGCCAGCAGCTTCGGACAGGGTTTGAGGACTGCTAATGAAAAACTGTTTTTT. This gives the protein CASSFGQGLRTANEKLFF.

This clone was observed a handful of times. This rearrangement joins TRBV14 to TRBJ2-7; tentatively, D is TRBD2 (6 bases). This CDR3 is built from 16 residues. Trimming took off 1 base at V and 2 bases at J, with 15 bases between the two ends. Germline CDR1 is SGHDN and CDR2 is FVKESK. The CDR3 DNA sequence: TGTGCCAGCAGCCAAGCTGCCTGGACGGGGGCCTACGAGCAGTACTTC. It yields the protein CASSQAAWTGAYEQYF.

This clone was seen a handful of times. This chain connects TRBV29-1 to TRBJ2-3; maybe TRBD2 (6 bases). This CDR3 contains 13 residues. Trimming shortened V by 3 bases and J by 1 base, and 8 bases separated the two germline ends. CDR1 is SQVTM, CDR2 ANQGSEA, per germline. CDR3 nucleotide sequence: TGCAGCGTTGACGGCGGGGGCACAGATACGCAGTATTTT. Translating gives CSVDGGGTDTQYF.

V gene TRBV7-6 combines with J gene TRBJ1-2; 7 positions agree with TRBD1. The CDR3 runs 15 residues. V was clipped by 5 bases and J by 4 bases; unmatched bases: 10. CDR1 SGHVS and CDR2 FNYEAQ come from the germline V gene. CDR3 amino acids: CASSPRTGDGYGYTF. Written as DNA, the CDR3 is TGTGCCAGCAGCCCCCGTACAGGGGACGGCTATGGCTACACCTTC.

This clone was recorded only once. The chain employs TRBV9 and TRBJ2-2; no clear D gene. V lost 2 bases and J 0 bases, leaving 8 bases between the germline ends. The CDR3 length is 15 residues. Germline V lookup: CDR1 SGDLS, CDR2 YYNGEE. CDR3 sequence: CASSVLAANTGELFF. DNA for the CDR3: TGTGCCAGCAGCGTCTTGGCGGCGAACACCGGGGAGCTGTTTTTT.

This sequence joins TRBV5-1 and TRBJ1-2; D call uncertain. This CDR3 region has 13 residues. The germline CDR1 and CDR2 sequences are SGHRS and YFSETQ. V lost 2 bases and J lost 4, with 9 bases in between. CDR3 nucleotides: TGCGCCAGCAGCTTTGAGAGATCCTATGGCTACACCTTC. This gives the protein CASSFERSYGYTF.

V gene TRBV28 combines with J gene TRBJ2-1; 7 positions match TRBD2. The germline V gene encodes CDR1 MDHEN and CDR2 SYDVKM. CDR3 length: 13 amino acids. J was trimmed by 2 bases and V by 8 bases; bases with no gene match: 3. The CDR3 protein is CASVAGAYNEQFF. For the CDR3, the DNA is TGTGCCAGCGTCGCGGGGGCCTACAATGAGCAGTTCTTC.

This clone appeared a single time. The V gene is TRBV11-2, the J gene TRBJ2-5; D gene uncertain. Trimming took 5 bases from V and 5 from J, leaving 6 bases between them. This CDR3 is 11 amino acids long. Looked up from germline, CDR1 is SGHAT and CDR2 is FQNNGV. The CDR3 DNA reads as TGTGCCAGCAGCGCGTGGGAGACCCAGTACTTC. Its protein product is CASSAWETQYF.

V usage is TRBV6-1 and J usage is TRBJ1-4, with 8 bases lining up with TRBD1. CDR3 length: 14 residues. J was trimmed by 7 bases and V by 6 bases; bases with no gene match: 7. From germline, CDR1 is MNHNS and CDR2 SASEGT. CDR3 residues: CASSKSGTGEKLFF. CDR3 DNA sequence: TGTGCCAGCAGCAAGTCCGGGACAGGTGAAAAACTGTTTTTT.